This record looks at one TCR beta chain sequence and its context. The antigen is unknown. The entry originates in a study of a mutant IDH1 vaccine in newly diagnosed glioma. Study details: Patients, over weeks 1, 3, 5, 7, 11, 15, 19 and 23, received a total of eight vaccinations. Most had both radiotherapy and temozolomide beforehand; others had only one.

Whole-study findings and limits: There were vaccine-induced immune responses in about 93% of the patients.

Stated time point: week 5, during vaccination. The content of each vaccine dose was 300 ug of mutant IDH1 20-mer peptide, and topical imiquimod accompanied it. Data came from immunoSEQ multiplex PCR; TCRdb stores just in-frame clones and leaves some out. This repertoire shows 30,000 to 40,000 clones, about 86% found once; its top ten account for 24%. The clonotype was recovered from a man under 40 with glioma. This sample comprised PBMCs, obtained from a glioma patient whose treatment included an IDH1 peptide vaccine.

CDR3 residues: CASSRDREGEKLFF. The CDR3 bases are TGTGCCAGCAGTAGGGACAGGGAGGGTGAAAAACTGTTTTTT. This rearrangement joins TRBV25-1 to TRBJ1-4; 9 nucleotides line up with TRBD1. Looked up from germline, CDR1 is MGHDK and CDR2 is SYGVNS. Losses at the gene ends were 5 bases for V and 7 bases for J; bases not matched to a gene: 5. This CDR3 has 14 amino acids. The full variable domain, completed using reference TRBV25-1 and TRBJ1-4, is EADIYQTPRYLVIGTGKKITLECSQTMGHDKMYWYQQDPGMELHLIHYSYGVNSTEKGDLSSESTVSRIRTEHFPLTLESARPSHTSQYLCASSRDREGEKLFFGSGTQLSVL.